The clone carrying this TCR beta chain was seen just once. Germline CDR1 MGHRA, CDR2 YSYEKL. V lost 3 bases to trimming and J lost 1 base, with 10 bases between them. The CDR3 is made up of 15 amino acids. This entry is derived from a study of shared clonotypes between healthy human individuals. It was at deep level that the assay was run. Libraries were prepared by immunoSEQ multiplex PCR; TCRdb keeps only in-frame clonotypes and omits some of them. Seen here are about 2.1 million clones, more than 85% observed once, and the top ten hold 1.5% to 2%. Naive CD8 populations comprised CD45RO-negative cells positively selected for CCR7, excluding terminally differentiated effector memory CD45RA+ cells.

Sequenced input: naive CD8+ T cells from PBMCs. V usage is TRBV4-1 and J usage is TRBJ1-5, with D perhaps matching TRBD1 (6 bases). The clonotype originates from a man between 18 and 29 years old in good health. Some clones in this sample may be carry-over from other donors' samples. The CDR3 coding sequence is TGCGCCAGCAGCCAGAACGGACAGAGCAATCAGCCCCAGCATTTT. Translation: CASSQNGQSNQPQHF.